This T cell receptor (beta chain) originates from a study of T cells in Graves' hyperthyroidism and ophthalmopathy. The length of the CDR3 is 15 residues. The V and J ends lost 3 bases and 4 bases respectively, with 16 bases between them. The germline gives CDR1 SGHRS, CDR2 YFSETQ. This clonotype was found a few times. Its matching antigen is unknown. Study-wide points: Among thyroid clonotypes expanded above 0.001, most also appeared in blood. A model of 13 V-J pairs discriminated ophthalmopathy from stable hyperthyroidism.

Clinical symptoms, serum thyroxine, TRAb, thyroid ultrasound and orbital computed tomography established diagnosis. Fresh peripheral blood, roughly 9.8 ml of it, supplied the PBMCs. Researchers took RNA transcripts and amplified the TCR beta CDR3 regions from them. HTBI primers drove first-round RT-PCR of the TCR CDR3. TCRdb used MiXCR to reprocess the multiplex PCR reads, holding one entry per CDR3 protein. The sample lists over 300,000 distinct CDR3 sequences, 11% to 15% occurring once. This sequence was found in a woman aged 55-70 years with Graves' hyperthyroidism. This sequence joins TRBV5-1 and TRBJ2-5; a weak D match, TRBD1 (5 bases). The material sequenced was blood. The chain's CDR3 is CASSSAQGSPETQYF. The CDR3 DNA reads TGCGCCAGCAGCTCCGCTCAGGGCTCCCCAGAGACCCAGTACTTC.